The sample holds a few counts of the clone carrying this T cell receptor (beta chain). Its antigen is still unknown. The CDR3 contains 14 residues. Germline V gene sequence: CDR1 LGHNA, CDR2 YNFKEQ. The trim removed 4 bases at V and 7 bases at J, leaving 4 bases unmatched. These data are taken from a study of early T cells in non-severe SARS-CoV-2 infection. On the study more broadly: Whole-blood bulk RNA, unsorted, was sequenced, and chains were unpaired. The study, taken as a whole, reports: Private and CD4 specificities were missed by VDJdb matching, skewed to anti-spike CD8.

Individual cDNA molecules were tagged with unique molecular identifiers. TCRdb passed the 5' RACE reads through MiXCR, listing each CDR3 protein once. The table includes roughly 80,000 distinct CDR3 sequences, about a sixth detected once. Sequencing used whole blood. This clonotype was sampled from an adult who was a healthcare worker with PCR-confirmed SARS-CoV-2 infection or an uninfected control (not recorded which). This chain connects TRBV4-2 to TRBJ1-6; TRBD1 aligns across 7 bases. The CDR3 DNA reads TGTGCCAGCAGCCTGAGGGACAGAAATTCACCCCTCCACTTT. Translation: CASSLRDRNSPLHF.